Sequencing of this T cell receptor beta chain was carried out in a study of cytomegalovirus exposure and HLA in healthy donors. Study conclusions and caveats: When presence/absence was analysed, sequencing depth was taken to be roughly uniform across donors. The investigators catalogued some 150 TCR beta chains as cytomegalovirus-associated. Links to common viral pathogens appeared, in a later analysis, for several of the most significant clusters. Earlier analysis found most TCR beta V segments productive about 87% or about 30% of the time.

This CDR3 spans 14 amino acids. Germline lookup yields CDR1 LNHDA and CDR2 SQIVND (reference sequence). V was trimmed by 6 bases and J by 0 bases, leaving 10 bases between them. Worth noting for this clone: Its antigen is unknown.

The PCR made use of 60 Vbeta and 13 Jbeta primers. Generated by immunoSEQ multiplex PCR, the TCRdb table keeps only in-frame clones and is missing some. The repertoire holds roughly 200,000 clones, with approximately 70% as singletons. This chain connects TRBV19 to TRBJ2-3; D gene unclear. The clonotype comes from a woman between 25 and 40 years old in good health and CMV-seronegative. Sequencing was carried out using PBMCs. The DNA of the CDR3 is TGTGCCAGTAGCCTGAGGCTTAGCACAGATACGCAGTATTTT. Translation gives CASSLRLSTDTQYF.